Shown below are 3 T cell receptor beta chains from a single sample sequenced in a study of response to subunit inactivated influenza vaccine. Each CDR3 protein gets one entry after TCRdb re-called the RT-PCR reads with MiXCR. The table shows over 400,000 distinct CDR3 sequences, with 10% to 15% occurring only once. The specimen was PBMCs from blood, collected roughly 6 weeks after vaccination. Every receptor here comes from a man in his fifties or sixties who received an inactivated influenza vaccine.

This clonotype was detected a few times. The rearrangement uses TRBV20-1 and TRBJ2-1; 7 bases are a match to TRBD2. V shed 1 base and J 6 bases; nucleotides not matched to a gene: 12. Germline values: CDR1 DFQATT, CDR2 SNEGSKA (reference sequence). The CDR3 sequence is 16 residues long. The CDR3 sequence is CSARGFRDYPINEQFF. The CDR3 DNA sequence: TGCAGTGCTAGAGGTTTCCGGGACTACCCGATCAATGAGCAGTTCTTC.

This clonotype was seen a handful of times. The chain employs TRBV5-1 and TRBJ2-5; the match to TRBD2 covers 12 bases. Per the germline V gene, CDR1 is SGHRS and CDR2 is YFSETQ. Germline trimming cut 4 bases from V and 3 bases from J; bases unmatched to any gene: 10. CDR3 size: 17 residues. This chain's CDR3 is CASSRQPSGGAEETQYF. The CDR3 coding sequence is TGCGCCAGCAGCCGACAACCTAGCGGGGGGGCCGAAGAGACCCAGTACTTC.

The rearrangement links TRBV5-1 to TRBJ2-7, with 7 nucleotides matching TRBD1. The CDR3 spans 15 residues. CDR1 and CDR2 from the germline V gene are SGHRS and YFSETQ. V was pared by 2 bases and J by 3 bases, with 8 bases of the junction left unmatched. CDR3 sequence reads: CASSFSGTEVYEQYF. CDR3 nucleotide sequence: TGCGCCAGCAGCTTCTCCGGGACAGAGGTCTACGAGCAGTACTTC.